This T cell receptor (beta chain) comes out of a study of low-dose radiotherapy and immunotherapy resistance in tumors. Across the whole study: Every two weeks, cyclophosphamide 200 mg/m2 was infused one day before radiation plus immunotherapy.

Donors were administered nivolumab, ipilimumab, aspirin and low-dose cyclophosphamide, together with low-dose radiotherapy. Eligibility required advanced solid tumors lacking tumor-infiltrating lymphocytes. cDNA synthesis used a TRAV/TRBV-specific primer set for both chains. For amplifying TCRs, the PCR ran for roughly 20 cycles with Phusion, which was used together with a constant-region primer and the adapter on the V primers. TCRdb fed the reads into MiXCR, producing one record per CDR3 protein. The repertoire consists of around 18,000 distinct CDR3 sequences, with approximately 79% occurring once and the leading ten covering around 10%. The sample holds one count of this clonotype. The receptor comes from a human donor with advanced metastatic prostate, ovarian, gallbladder or colorectal cancer (not recorded which). This table probably holds off-target reads from a library built for another chain.

CDR3 DNA sequence: TGTGCTAGTGGTTTGGTAGCGGGAGGGTCCTACAATGAGCAGTTCTTC. This gives the protein CASGLVAGGSYNEQFF. The gene calls are TRBV12-5 and TRBJ2-1; 10 nucleotides align to TRBD2. Germline CDR1 reads LGHNT; CDR2 reads FRNRAP. This CDR3 contains 16 residues. After removal of 0 bases from V and 1 base from J, the junction contained 0 bases not matched to a gene.